This T cell receptor beta chain was profiled in a study of cytomegalovirus exposure and HLA in healthy donors. General study results and limits: In an earlier analysis, in some 600 donors, most V segments appeared productive either ~87% or ~30% of the time.

Amplification used 60 Vbeta primers and 13 Jbeta primers. The authors' processing: An analysis performed later counted around 86 million unique TCR beta chains (roughly 11 million of them shared). The table came from immunoSEQ multiplex PCR; TCRdb's copy has only in-frame clones and leaves some out. V and J calls and clone size are copied from that table; D and trimming were computed from the DNA. Of some 190,000 clones listed, about 90% are singletons. A note on this clone: Its antigen is not known.

This receptor was taken from a boy younger than 10 in good health and CMV-seronegative. Sequenced sample: PBMCs.

The CDR3, as DNA: TGTGCCAGCAGCCCCCGGACAGGGCATGAGCCTCCCCTCCACTTT. This encodes CASSPRTGHEPPLHF. This chain joins TRBV6-1 and TRBJ1-6; TRBD1 agrees at 8 bases. The CDR3 loop spans 15 amino acids. Germline CDR1 is MNHNS and CDR2 is SASEGT. Trimming at V came to 6 bases and at J to 13 bases, leaving 14 bases not matched to a gene.